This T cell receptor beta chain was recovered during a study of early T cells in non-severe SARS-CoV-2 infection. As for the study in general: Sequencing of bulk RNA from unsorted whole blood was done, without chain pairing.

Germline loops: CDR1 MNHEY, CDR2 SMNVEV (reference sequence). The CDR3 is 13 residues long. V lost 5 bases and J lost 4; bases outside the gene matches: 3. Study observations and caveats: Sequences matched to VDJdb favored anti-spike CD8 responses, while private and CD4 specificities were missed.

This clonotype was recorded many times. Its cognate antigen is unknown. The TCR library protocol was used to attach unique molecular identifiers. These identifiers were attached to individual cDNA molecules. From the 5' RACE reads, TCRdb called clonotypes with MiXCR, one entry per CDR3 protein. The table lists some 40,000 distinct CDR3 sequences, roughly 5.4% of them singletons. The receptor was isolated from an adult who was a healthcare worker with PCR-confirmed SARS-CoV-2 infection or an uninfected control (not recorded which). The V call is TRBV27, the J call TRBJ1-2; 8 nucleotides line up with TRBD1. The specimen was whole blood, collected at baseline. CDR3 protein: CASSPGGSYGYTF. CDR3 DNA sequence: TGTGCCAGCAGTCCAGGGGGCAGCTATGGCTACACCTTC.